The 2 T cell receptor beta chains listed next were all sequenced from one sample in a study of T cell responses to AZD1222 COVID-19 vaccine. Here immunoSEQ multiplex PCR was the method, and the copy in TCRdb shows in-frame clones only, minus some. The sample includes roughly 130,000 clones, 88% of them seen just once. The sequencing used peripheral blood, collected on day 0 of MenACWY control vaccination. These receptors originate from an adult in good health.

The gene calls are TRBV21-1 and TRBJ2-1; the table's D gene call, TRBD2, was not cross checked with the DNA. TRBV21-1 represents a pseudogene. This CDR3 is built from 16 residues. CDR3 amino acids: CASSKGKEPNYNEQFF. CDR3 coding DNA: TGTGCCAGCAGCAAAGGGAAGGAGCCTAATTACAATGAGCAGTTCTTC.

The CDR3 here is CSGGDMDTEAFF. The DNA of the CDR3 is TGCAGCGGTGGGGACATGGACACTGAAGCTTTCTTT. V gene TRBV29-1 combines with J gene TRBJ1-1; possible D gene TRBD1, 6 bases. V was clipped by 7 bases and J by 3 bases, with 12 bases between them. CDR3 length equals 12 residues. Germline V gene lookup returns CDR1 SQVTM and CDR2 ANQGSEA. Variable domain in full (rest from reference TRBV29-1 and TRBJ1-1): SAVISQKPSRDICQRGTSLTIQCQVDSQVTMMFWYRQQPGQSLTLIATANQGSEATYESGFVIDKFPISRPNLTFSTLTVSNMSPEDSSIYLCSGGDMDTEAFFGQGTRLTVV.